The table lists the clone carrying this TCR beta chain with a few counts. The data were obtained in a study of T cells in Graves' hyperthyroidism and ophthalmopathy. This CDR3 region has 15 residues. Germline values: CDR1 WSHSY, CDR2 SAAADI. V dropped 7 bases and J dropped 1; count of bases not matched to a gene: 5. RNA transcripts served as the template for amplifying TCR beta CDR3 regions. Initially, a first-round RT-PCR of the TCR CDR3 employed the HTBI primer set. One entry per CDR3 protein results from TCRdb running MiXCR on the multiplex PCR reads. This sample has over 350,000 distinct CDR3 sequences, with approximately 18% found just once.

The source of this sequence is a man between 18 and 35 years old with Graves' ophthalmopathy. Sample: blood. The chain carries TRBV10-2 and TRBJ2-3, with 10 bases matching TRBD2. CDR3 residues: CASIAGLAGTDTQYF. The CDR3 DNA reads as TGCGCCAGCATCGCCGGACTAGCGGGCACAGATACGCAGTATTTT.